The rows below give T cell receptor beta chains drawn from one sample of a study of vaccination effects on CD4 cells after COVID-19. Method: immunoSEQ multiplex PCR; TCRdb's copy keeps in-frame clones and lacks some. The data hold some 27,000 clones, with roughly 70% observed a single time. These receptors' antigens are unknown. The material sequenced was CD4+ T cells from PBMCs cultured with HCoV-NL63 spike peptides, taken after COVID-19 vaccination. These receptors were taken from a human donor who received a COVID-19 vaccine. Both conserved end residues are part of each CDR3. A D gene is named only where the DNA matches it firmly. Part of the rows lack a size; the others show once, few, many or a class for expanded clones.

>TRBJ1-5|TRBV4-1|NA|few|17
CASSHEGGMARNQPQHF
TGCGCCAGCAGCCACGAGGGGGGTATGGCGAGAAATCAGCCCCAGCATTTT
>TRBJ2-1|TRBV5-1|TRBD2|NA|14
CASSFGGGGNEQFF
TGCGCCAGCAGCTTCGGCGGGGGGGGTAATGAGCAGTTCTTC
>TRBJ2-1|TRBV7-2|TRBD2|few|14
CASSSGLAMIEQFF
TGTGCCAGCAGCTCGGGACTAGCTATGATTGAGCAGTTCTTC
>TRBJ1-3|TRBV5-1|NA|once|15
CASSLGSLSGNTIYF
TGCGCCAGCAGCTTGGGCTCACTCTCTGGAAACACCATATATTTT
>TRBJ2-5|TRBV12-3/TRBV12-4|NA|NA|13
CASSYAREETQYF
TGTGCCAGCAGCTACGCTAGGGAAGAGACCCAGTACTTC
>TRBJ1-1|TRBV19|NA|once|14
CASSMGGGVTEAFF
TGTGCCAGTAGTATGGGGGGGGGCGTAACTGAAGCTTTCTTT
>TRBJ2-3|TRBV18|NA|few|14
CASSQGLPTDTQYF
TGTGCCAGCTCACAGGGACTCCCCACAGATACGCAGTATTTT
>TRBJ1-4|TRBV27|NA|NA|17
CASSSIPEGLTNEKLFF
TGTGCCAGCAGTTCCATCCCCGAGGGGTTAACTAATGAAAAACTGTTTTTT
>TRBJ2-5|TRBV5-4|TRBD1|NA|14
CASSLQGAKETQYF
TGTGCCAGCAGCTTACAGGGGGCGAAAGAGACCCAGTACTTC
>TRBJ1-2|TRBV5-6|NA|NA|13
CASSPGASYGYTF
TGTGCCAGCAGCCCAGGGGCGAGCTATGGCTACACCTTC
>TRBJ1-5|TRBV9|NA|few|14
CASSVGYSNQPQHF
TGTGCCAGCAGCGTGGGGTATTCTAATCAGCCCCAGCATTTT
>TRBJ1-5|TRBV19|NA|NA|17
CASSIDVAGTLNQPQHF
TGTGCCAGTAGTATAGACGTCGCCGGGACATTGAATCAGCCCCAGCATTTT
>TRBJ1-5|TRBV5-1|NA|NA|14
CASSLTGSNQPQHF
TGCGCCAGCAGCTTGACAGGTAGCAATCAGCCCCAGCATTTT
>TRBJ2-1|TRBV27|TRBD2|NA|17
CASSPALAGGPYNEQFF
TGTGCCAGCAGTCCCGCCTTAGCGGGAGGACCATACAATGAGCAGTTCTTC
>TRBJ2-2|TRBV7-9|TRBD1|few|16
CASRPPGQGATGELFF
TGTGCCAGCAGACCCCCGGGACAGGGGGCGACCGGGGAGCTGTTTTTT
>TRBJ2-7|TRBV10-2|NA|NA|14
CASSELRSSYEQYF
TGCGCCAGCAGTGAGCTGAGGAGCTCCTACGAGCAGTACTTC
>TRBJ2-3|TRBV19|NA|few|13
CASTQSLADTQYF
TGTGCCAGTACCCAATCTTTAGCGGATACGCAGTATTTT
>TRBJ1-6|TRBV5-6|TRBD1|NA|14
CASSRDRGNSPLHF
TGTGCCAGCAGCAGGGACAGGGGCAATTCACCCCTCCACTTT
>TRBJ2-7|TRBV6-1|TRBD1|NA|15
CASSEPLTGVYEQYF
TGTGCCAGCAGTGAACCGCTGACAGGGGTTTACGAGCAGTACTTC
>TRBJ1-2|TRBV9|NA|NA|13
CASSVSGENGYTF
TGTGCCAGCAGCGTTTCGGGGGAGAATGGCTACACCTTC
>TRBJ1-1|TRBV5-4|NA|NA|16
CASSRPGTIVNTEAFF
TGTGCCAGCAGCCGTCCCGGGACAATTGTGAACACTGAAGCTTTCTTT
>TRBJ1-3|TRBV10-2|TRBD1|NA|15
CASSEGQGVGNTIYF
TGCGCCAGCAGTGAGGGGCAGGGGGTTGGAAACACCATATATTTT
>TRBJ1-1|TRBV19|NA|NA|15
CASSPADRLNTEAFF
TGTGCCAGTAGTCCTGCGGACAGATTGAACACTGAAGCTTTCTTT
>TRBJ2-3|TRBV20-1|NA|NA|11
CSAQKGDTQYF
TGCAGTGCTCAAAAAGGGGATACGCAGTATTTT